A single sample gave rise to the 16 T cell receptor beta chains below, sequenced in a study of blood T cells in healthy people across ages. The use of a sample-barcoded 5' primer and a J-beta primer mix characterized a second PCR of roughly 6 to 11 cycles. TCRdb reprocessed the 5' RACE reads with MiXCR, giving one entry per CDR3 protein. The sample includes approximately 900,000 distinct CDR3 sequences, under 50% seen only once; the top ten take roughly 13%. The specimen sequenced was blood. The receptor source for this set is a man aged 25-45 years in good health.

The rearrangement joins TRBV30 to TRBJ2-3; D is perhaps TRBD1 (6 bases). With 3 bases removed from V and 5 bases from J, the gap between germline ends came to 9 bases. Germline values: CDR1 GTSNPN, CDR2 SVGIG (reference sequence). This CDR3 region has 12 residues. The CDR3 DNA is TGTGCCTGGAGACAGGGTGGAGATACGCAGTATTTT. It encodes CAWRQGGDTQYF.

The count of this clonotype is one. The rearrangement links TRBV29-1 to TRBJ2-7, with D hard to call. CDR1 is SQVTM and CDR2 is ANQGSEA in the germline V gene. V lost 1 base to trimming and J lost 4 bases, with 5 bases between them. There are 11 residues in the CDR3. The CDR3 sequence: CSVEAQYEQYF. The DNA for the CDR3 is TGCAGCGTTGAAGCCCAGTACGAGCAGTACTTC.

This rearrangement joins TRBV7-2 to TRBJ1-5; D is possibly TRBD1 (5 bases). This CDR3 region has 16 residues. Germline loops: CDR1 SGHTA, CDR2 FQGNSA. Trimming took off 5 bases at V and 0 bases at J, with 14 bases between the two ends. The CDR3 nucleotides are TGTGCCAGCAGCCGATTCATCAGGGATAGCAATCAGCCCCAGCATTTT. This encodes CASSRFIRDSNQPQHF.

The chain uses TRBV28 and TRBJ2-5, with 7 bases matching TRBD1. The CDR3 contains 15 residues. In germline, CDR1 is MDHEN, CDR2 SYDVKM. J gave up 11 bases and V 4 bases, and 16 bases lay outside the gene matches. CDR3 protein: CASSSGNRGDNEQYF. CDR3 nucleotide sequence: TGTGCCAGCAGTTCTGGGAACAGGGGAGACAATGAGCAGTACTTC.

This clonotype was detected a few times. The chain links TRBV4-3 to TRBJ2-1; TRBD1 agrees at 8 bases. The CDR3 consists of 18 residues. Germline lookup yields CDR1 LGHNA and CDR2 YSLEER. V lost 0 bases and J lost 2; bases outside the gene matches: 9. Here the CDR3 reads CASSQEPGGYSTYNEQFF. CDR3 coding DNA: TGCGCCAGCAGCCAAGAACCAGGGGGCTACTCGACCTACAATGAGCAGTTCTTC.

This chain connects TRBV5-5 to TRBJ2-3, with 8 bases identical to TRBD2. The CDR3 is 19 residues long. Trimming cost V 0 bases and J 2 bases; bases outside gene matches: 14. Germline CDR1 reads SGHKS; CDR2 reads YYEKEE (reference sequence). This chain's CDR3 is CASSLVVGSGASSTDTQYF. DNA for the CDR3: TGTGCCAGCAGCTTGGTTGTCGGTAGCGGGGCGAGCTCCACAGATACGCAGTATTTT.

The chain couples TRBV5-1 to TRBJ2-5; no clear D gene. This CDR3 is built from 13 residues. Germline V lookup: CDR1 SGHRS, CDR2 YFSETQ. The V end was cut by 5 bases, the J end by 1 base, with 9 bases between. The CDR3: CASSMTSQETQYF. CDR3 coding DNA: TGCGCCAGCAGTATGACCAGCCAAGAGACCCAGTACTTC.

The rearrangement uses TRBV20-1 and TRBJ2-1, with D possibly called TRBD1 or TRBD2 (6 bases each). The CDR3 runs to 14 residues. V was clipped by 3 bases and J by 6 bases, with 15 bases between them. CDR1 and CDR2 (germline): DFQATT, SNEGSKA (reference sequence). CDR3 sequence: CSARSGARVNEQFF. In DNA form, the CDR3 reads TGCAGTGCTAGGTCGGGGGCGAGAGTCAATGAGCAGTTCTTC.

V gene TRBV3-1 combines with J gene TRBJ2-1, with 11 bases fitting TRBD2. The CDR3 extends over 15 amino acids. The ends lost 3 bases at V and 7 bases at J; junction bases unmatched: 5. Looked up from germline, CDR1 is LGHDT and CDR2 is YNNKEL (reference sequence). CDR3 residues: CASSHASGGPNEQFF. The DNA for the CDR3 is TGTGCCAGCAGCCATGCTAGCGGGGGGCCGAATGAGCAGTTCTTC.

This clonotype appeared a few times. The V gene is TRBV27, the J gene TRBJ2-7; possibly TRBD2 for D (5 bases). The germline V and J ends were trimmed by 5 bases and 1 base, with 12 bases remaining between them. CDR3 length equals 14 residues. Germline V gene lookup returns CDR1 MNHEY and CDR2 SMNVEV (reference sequence). Here the CDR3 reads CASSENGNSYEQYF. The CDR3 DNA sequence: TGTGCCAGCAGTGAAAACGGGAATTCCTACGAGCAGTACTTC.

In its sample, this clonotype was seen a few times. The chain is built from TRBV10-3 and TRBJ2-3; D is unclear. This CDR3 comprises 12 residues. Between the trimmed V and J ends, which lost 8 bases and 2 bases, there was a span of 8 bases. Per the germline V gene, CDR1 is ENHRY and CDR2 is SYGVKD. CDR3 sequence (DNA): TGTGCCATCGCGGACCACACAGATACGCAGTATTTT. Translated: CAIADHTDTQYF.

The genes are TRBV7-2 and TRBJ2-1; 7 bases agree with TRBD1. This CDR3 comprises 17 residues. Trimming at V came to 3 bases and at J to 13 bases, leaving 21 bases not matched to a gene. CDR1 and CDR2 (germline): SGHTA, FQGNSA. The CDR3 loop reads CASSFQGQVIRQETQFF. CDR3 nucleotide sequence: TGTGCCAGCAGCTTCCAAGGACAGGTGATACGGCAAGAGACCCAGTTCTTC.

The CDR3 is CASSLDNSYGYTF. For the CDR3, the DNA is TGCGCCAGCAGCTTGGACAACAGCTATGGCTACACCTTC. The J gene is TRBJ1-2, the V gene TRBV5-1; D gene ambiguous. Trimming removed 0 bases at V and 4 bases at J, with 7 bases between. In germline, CDR1 is SGHRS, CDR2 YFSETQ. This CDR3 spans 13 amino acids.

This clonotype appeared a few times. The rearrangement joins TRBV6-6 to TRBJ2-1; 8 nucleotides agree with TRBD1. The CDR3 totals 14 residues. After removal of 4 bases from V and 4 bases from J, the junction contained 3 bases not matched to a gene. Germline V gene data show CDR1 as MNHNY and CDR2 as SVGAGI (reference sequence). The CDR3 protein is CASSWDRNYNEQFF. The CDR3 coding sequence is TGTGCCAGCAGTTGGGACAGGAATTACAATGAGCAGTTCTTC.

The chain is built from TRBV12-3 or TRBV12-4 and TRBJ1-3; no firm D call. V was pared by 4 bases and J by 4 bases, with 8 bases between. The CDR3 consists of 13 residues. The CDR3 DNA reads as TGTGCCAGCAGTTGGGATTACGGAAACACCATATATTTT. Translating gives CASSWDYGNTIYF.

Worth noting for this clonotype: One junction end does not reproduce the germline sequence, and a read error may be involved. The genes are TRBV15 and TRBJ2-7, with TRBD2 matching 8 bases. The J call is in doubt because the DNA end fits TRBJ2-5 better. The CDR3 totals 15 residues. Germline CDR1 is LNHNV and CDR2 is YYDKDF (reference sequence). The CDR3 loop is CAASSRGEGGETQYF. The CDR3 DNA sequence: TGTGCCGCCAGCTCGCGGGGGGAGGGTGGGGAGACCCAGTACTTC.